This paragraph covers one T cell receptor (beta chain) sequence. The method was immunoSEQ multiplex PCR; TCRdb's version includes in-frame clones alone and lacks a portion of them. Of some 35,000 clones in the sample, roughly 80% were seen once. This specimen comes from a study of OX40 agonist ivuxolimab in advanced cancers. With V trimmed by 6 bases and J by 2 bases, 7 bases remained unmatched. Germline V CDR1 and CDR2: MDHEN, SYDVKM. The CDR3 is 15 amino acids. Sequences were derived from CD4+ or CD8+ T cells sorted from blood, sampled in a trial of the OX40 agonist ivuxolimab. J is TRBJ2-7 and V is TRBV28, with 10 bases fitting TRBD1. This clonotype was obtained from an adult with an advanced solid tumor such as melanoma, head and neck, liver or kidney cancer. DNA for the CDR3: TGTGCCAGCAGATTGACAGGGGGCAGGCCCTACGAGCAGTACTTC. Protein product: CASRLTGGRPYEQYF.